A selection of T cell receptor beta chains follows, all from one sample in a study of STAT5B mutations in CD4+ large granular lymphocyte leukemia. Assay used: immunoSEQ multiplex PCR; TCRdb lists only in-frame clones, some missing. The table includes 8,000 or so clones, about 90% detected once. The sequencing sample was made of PBMCs. Receptors originate from a woman aged 70-85 years with CD4+ T-cell large granular lymphocyte leukemia. Both conserved end residues are part of each CDR3. A D gene is named only where the DNA matches it firmly. The size field is filled for only some rows; it gives once, few, many or a size class.

j_call d_call v_call clone_size cdr3_aa cdr3_nt
TRBJ1-6 TRBD1 TRBV7-9 NA CASRPGQPYNSPLHF TGTGCCAGCAGACCGGGACAGCCGTATAATTCACCCCTCCACTTT
TRBJ2-7 NA TRBV2 NA CASSSGFTEQYF TGTGCCAGCAGCTCAGGGTTCACCGAGCAGTACTTC
TRBJ1-4 TRBD1 TRBV6-5 once CASARTGWDEKLFF TGTGCCAGCGCCAGGACAGGGTGGGATGAAAAACTGTTTTTT
TRBJ2-7 NA TRBV19 NA CASSRGGQDYYEQYF TGTGCCAGCAGTAGAGGTGGACAGGACTACTACGAGCAGTACTTC
TRBJ1-1 TRBD1 TRBV5-1 NA CASSMTGSAPNTEAFF TGCGCCAGCAGCATGACAGGGTCGGCACCGAACACTGAAGCTTTCTTT
TRBJ2-2 NA TRBV14 NA CASSQVTGTGELFF TGTGCCAGCAGCCAAGTTACAGGAACCGGGGAGCTGTTTTTT
TRBJ1-3 NA TRBV7-8 NA CASSLVPGLGGNTIYF TGTGCCAGCAGCTTAGTGCCGGGTTTGGGGGGAAACACCATATATTTT
TRBJ1-2 NA TRBV4-3 NA CASSPRSISYGYTF TGCGCCAGCAGCCCAAGGAGTATTTCCTATGGCTACACCTTC
TRBJ1-1 NA TRBV6-1 NA CASSEGQLNTEAFF TGTGCCAGCAGTGAAGGGCAGCTGAACACTGAAGCTTTCTTT
TRBJ2-7 TRBD1 TRBV7-2 NA CASSLRRTGDTEQYF TGTGCCAGCAGCTTACGGCGGACAGGGGACACCGAGCAGTACTTC
TRBJ2-3 NA TRBV5-6 NA CASRRFQTDTQYF TGTGCCAGCAGGAGGTTCCAAACGGATACGCAGTATTTT
TRBJ2-7 NA TRBV5-1 NA CASSPDTSYEQYF TGCGCCAGCAGCCCGGACACCTCCTACGAGCAGTACTTC
TRBJ1-1 NA TRBV2 NA CASSEAPNRARAFF TGTGCCAGCAGTGAAGCCCCTAACAGGGCGCGTGCTTTCTTT
TRBJ2-5 NA TRBV7-2 once CASSSGLSGETQYF TGTGCCAGCAGCTCCGGCCTATCAGGGGAGACCCAGTACTTC
TRBJ1-3 NA TRBV6-6 NA CASSFDRPGNTIYF TGTGCCAGCAGTTTCGACAGGCCTGGAAACACCATATATTTT
TRBJ2-5 NA TRBV12-5 NA CASALLETQYF TGTGCTAGTGCCTTGCTGGAGACCCAGTACTTC
TRBJ1-1 NA TRBV6-6 NA CASRTLGTVDEAFF TGTGCCAGCAGGACCCTAGGGACGGTAGATGAAGCTTTCTTT
TRBJ1-1 NA TRBV7-8 NA CASSLRSGRSGNTEAFF TGTGCCAGCAGCTTAAGGTCAGGGAGGTCGGGAAACACTGAAGCTTTCTTT
TRBJ1-1 NA TRBV7-9 NA CASSYGLNTEAFF TGTGCCAGCAGCTACGGACTGAACACTGAAGCTTTCTTT
TRBJ2-5 TRBD2 TRBV5-1 NA CASSLVGVSGVETQYF TGCGCCAGCAGCTTGGTCGGGGTGAGCGGGGTAGAGACCCAGTACTTC
TRBJ2-3 TRBD1 TRBV2 NA CASSAGDSSTDTQYF TGTGCCAGCAGTGCCGGGGACAGCAGCACAGATACGCAGTATTTT
TRBJ1-2 NA TRBV7-2 NA CASSYVGTDHYGYTF TGTGCCAGCAGCTACGTAGGGACGGACCACTATGGCTACACCTTC
TRBJ1-1 NA TRBV5-1 once CASSEGGAWGAFF TGCGCCAGCAGCGAGGGGGGGGCCTGGGGGGCTTTCTTT
TRBJ1-6 TRBD1 TRBV28 NA CASSGQGFNSPLHF TGTGCCAGCAGTGGACAGGGGTTTAATTCACCCCTCCACTTT
TRBJ1-1 NA TRBV6-5 NA CASSYSKNTEAFF TGTGCCAGCAGTTACTCGAAGAACACTGAAGCTTTCTTT
TRBJ1-3 NA TRBV5-4 NA CASSRTGSGNTIYF TGTGCCAGCAGCCGAACTGGGTCTGGAAACACCATATATTTT
TRBJ2-7 TRBD2 TRBV10-1 NA CASGPPRNSGGPYEQYF TGCGCCAGCGGCCCCCCTCGGAATAGCGGGGGCCCCTACGAGCAGTACTTC
TRBJ2-2 NA TRBV7-3 NA CASSLGGSGTGELFF TGTGCCAGCAGCTTAGGGGGTAGTGGGACCGGGGAGCTGTTTTTT
TRBJ2-2 NA TRBV19 NA CASSIARAPGELFF TGTGCCAGTAGTATAGCCAGGGCTCCCGGGGAGCTGTTTTTT
TRBJ2-5 TRBD1 TRBV10-3 NA CAISGTGDGETQYF TGTGCCATCTCCGGGACAGGGGACGGGGAGACCCAGTACTTC
TRBJ2-1 TRBD2 TRBV2 few CASRPAGAYNEQFF TGTGCCAGCAGGCCAGCGGGGGCTTACAATGAGCAGTTCTTC
TRBJ2-3 TRBD1 TRBV29-1 NA CSGRQGAPSRTDTQYF TGCAGCGGGAGACAGGGGGCTCCCTCGAGAACAGATACGCAGTATTTT
TRBJ1-1 TRBD1 TRBV10-2 NA CASSTGLNTEAFF TGCGCCAGTTCGACAGGGCTGAACACTGAAGCTTTCTTT
TRBJ2-3 NA TRBV7-9 NA CASSPHAGGQDTQYF TGTGCCAGCAGCCCCCACGCCGGGGGCCAGGATACGCAGTATTTT
TRBJ2-3 NA TRBV7-6 NA CASSLAVSTDTQYF TGTGCCAGCAGCTTAGCGGTGAGCACAGATACGCAGTATTTT
TRBJ2-5 TRBD2 TRBV5-1 once CASSLVGLAEETQYF TGCGCCAGCAGCTTGGTGGGACTAGCGGAAGAGACCCAGTACTTC
TRBJ1-2 NA TRBV15 NA CATSRVEPNYGYTF TGTGCCACCAGCAGAGTGGAACCTAACTATGGCTACACCTTC
TRBJ2-1 NA TRBV2 NA CASSDRRFANEQFF TGTGCCAGCAGTGATCGAAGGTTCGCCAATGAGCAGTTCTTC
TRBJ2-6 NA TRBV18 NA CASSPRGGDSGANVLTF TGTGCCAGCTCACCACGAGGGGGGGACTCTGGGGCCAACGTCCTGACTTTC
TRBJ2-3 TRBD2 TRBV4-3 once CASSQDVSAGGPPDTQYF TGCGCCAGCAGCCAAGATGTGTCAGCGGGGGGGCCCCCAGATACGCAGTATTTT
TRBJ1-1 NA TRBV7-2 NA CASSLGIRTEAFF TGTGCCAGCAGCTTAGGTATACGGACTGAAGCTTTCTTT
TRBJ1-1 TRBD1 TRBV15 few CATSRDDRENTEAFF TGTGCCACCAGCAGAGATGACAGGGAGAACACTGAAGCTTTCTTT
TRBJ2-1 TRBD2 TRBV7-2 NA CASSAGGNYNEQFF TGTGCCAGCAGCGCGGGGGGGAATTACAATGAGCAGTTCTTC
TRBJ1-2 NA TRBV25-1 NA CASSEVTLDGYTF TGTGCCAGCAGTGAAGTAACGTTAGATGGCTACACCTTC
TRBJ1-1 NA TRBV7-2 NA CASSLERERVF TGTGCCAGCAGCTTAGAACGGGAACGGGTCTTT
TRBJ1-1 NA TRBV7-2 NA CASSYQSAGGTEAFF TGTGCCAGCAGCTACCAATCCGCCGGGGGAACTGAAGCTTTCTTT
TRBJ1-2 NA TRBV6-5 few CASRPDRTYGYTF TGTGCCAGCAGACCCGACAGGACTTATGGCTACACCTTC
TRBJ2-3 TRBD2 TRBV10-3 NA CAISTSGGGTDTQYF TGTGCCATCAGCACTAGCGGGGGGGGCACAGATACGCAGTATTTT
TRBJ2-5 NA TRBV7-3 few CASSSSAGAGETQYF TGTGCCAGCAGCTCCTCCGCGGGGGCAGGGGAGACCCAGTACTTC
TRBJ2-1 NA TRBV7-8 NA CASSPRKLAYNEQFF TGTGCCAGCAGCCCGAGGAAACTCGCCTACAATGAGCAGTTCTTC
TRBJ2-7 NA TRBV6-5 NA CASRRTESSYEQYF TGTGCCAGCAGGCGGACAGAGAGCTCCTACGAGCAGTACTTC
TRBJ2-2 TRBD2 TRBV28 NA CASSFLSGGIYTGELFF TGTGCCAGCAGTTTTTTGAGCGGGGGGATCTACACCGGGGAGCTGTTTTTT